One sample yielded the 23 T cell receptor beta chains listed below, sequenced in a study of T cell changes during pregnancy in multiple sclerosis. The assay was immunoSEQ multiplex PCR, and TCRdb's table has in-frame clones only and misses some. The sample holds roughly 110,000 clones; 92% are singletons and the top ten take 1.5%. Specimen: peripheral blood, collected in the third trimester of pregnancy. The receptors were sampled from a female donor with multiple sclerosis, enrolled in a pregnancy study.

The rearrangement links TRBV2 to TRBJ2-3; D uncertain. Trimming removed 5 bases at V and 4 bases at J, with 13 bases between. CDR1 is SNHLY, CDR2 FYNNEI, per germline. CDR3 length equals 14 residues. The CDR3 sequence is CASSRVQEADTQYF. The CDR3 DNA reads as TGTGCCAGCAGTCGCGTTCAAGAGGCAGATACGCAGTATTTT.

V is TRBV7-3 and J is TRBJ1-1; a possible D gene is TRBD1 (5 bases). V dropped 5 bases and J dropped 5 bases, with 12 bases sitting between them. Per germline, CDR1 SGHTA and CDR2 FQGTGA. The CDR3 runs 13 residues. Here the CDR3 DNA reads TGTGCCAGCAGCCCCCCGGGGGGGACTGAAGCTTTCTTT. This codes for CASSPPGGTEAFF.

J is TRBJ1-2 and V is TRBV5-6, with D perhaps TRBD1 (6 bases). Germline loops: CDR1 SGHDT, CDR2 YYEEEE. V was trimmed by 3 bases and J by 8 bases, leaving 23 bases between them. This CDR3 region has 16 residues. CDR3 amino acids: CASSSRTALRLGGYTF. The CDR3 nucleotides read TGTGCCAGCAGCTCTCGGACAGCCCTTCGATTGGGAGGCTACACCTTC. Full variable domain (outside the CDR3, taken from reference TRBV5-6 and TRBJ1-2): DAGVTQSPTHLIKTRGQQVTLRCSPKSGHDTVSWYQQALGQGPQFIFQYYEEEERQRGNFPDRFSGHQFPNYSSELNVNALLLGDSALYLCASSSRTALRLGGYTFGSGTRLTVV.

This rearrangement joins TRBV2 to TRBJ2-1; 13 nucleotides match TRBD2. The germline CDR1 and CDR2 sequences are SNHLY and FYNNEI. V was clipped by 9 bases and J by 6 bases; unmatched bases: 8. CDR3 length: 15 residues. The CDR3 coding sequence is TGTGCCAGTACTACTAGCGGGAGGGCCCTCAATGAGCAGTTCTTC. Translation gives CASTTSGRALNEQFF.

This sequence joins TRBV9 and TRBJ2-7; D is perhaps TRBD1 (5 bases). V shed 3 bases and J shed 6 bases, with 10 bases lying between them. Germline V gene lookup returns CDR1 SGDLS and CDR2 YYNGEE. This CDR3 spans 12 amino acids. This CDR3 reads CASSGQGGEQYF. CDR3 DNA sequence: TGTGCCAGCAGCGGCCAGGGCGGCGAGCAGTACTTC.

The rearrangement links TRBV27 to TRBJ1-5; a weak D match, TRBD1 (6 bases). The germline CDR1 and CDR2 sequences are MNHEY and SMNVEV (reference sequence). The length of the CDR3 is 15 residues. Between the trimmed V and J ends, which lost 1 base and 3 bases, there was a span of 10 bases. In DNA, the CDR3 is TGTGCCAGCAGTTTATTGGACAGATACAATCAGCCCCAGCATTTT. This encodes CASSLLDRYNQPQHF.

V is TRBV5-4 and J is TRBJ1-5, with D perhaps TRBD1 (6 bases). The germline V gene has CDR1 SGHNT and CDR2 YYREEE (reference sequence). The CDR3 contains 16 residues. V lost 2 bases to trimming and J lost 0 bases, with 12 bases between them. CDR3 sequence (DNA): TGTGCCAGCAGCTTTGCAGGGGACCATAGCAATCAGCCCCAGCATTTT. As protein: CASSFAGDHSNQPQHF.

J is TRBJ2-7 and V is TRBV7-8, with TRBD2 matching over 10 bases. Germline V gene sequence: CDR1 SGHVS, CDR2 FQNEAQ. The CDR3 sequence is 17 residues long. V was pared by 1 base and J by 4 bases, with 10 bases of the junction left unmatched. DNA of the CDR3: TGTGCCAGCAGCTTAGGGGCTAGCGGGAGAATGAGGTACGAGCAGTACTTC. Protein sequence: CASSLGASGRMRYEQYF.

CDR3 nucleotides: TGCGCCAGCAGCCAAGTGGGGACAGTCGCTAACTATGGCTACACCTTC. Translated: CASSQVGTVANYGYTF. The chain has TRBV4-1 and TRBJ1-2; 7 nucleotides align to TRBD1. CDR3 length: 16 residues. Germline V lookup: CDR1 MGHRA, CDR2 YSYEKL. V trimming: 1 base; J trimming: 0 bases; junction bases outside the gene matches: 5.

CDR3 nucleotides: TGTGCCAGCAGCTTACTCCGGGACAGAGAGACCCAGTACTTC. Translating gives CASSLLRDRETQYF. This chain joins TRBV13 and TRBJ2-5, with 7 bases matching TRBD1. Germline V gene lookup returns CDR1 PRHDT and CDR2 FYEKMQ (reference sequence). The V and J ends lost 2 bases and 4 bases, in that order; junction bases with no gene match: 4. This CDR3 comprises 14 residues. Full variable domain (remainder filled in from reference TRBV13 and TRBJ2-5): AAGVIQSPRHLIKEKRETATLKCYPIPRHDTVYWYQQGPGQDPQFLISFYEKMQSDKGSIPDRFSAQQFSDYHSELNMSSLELGDSALYFCASSLLRDRETQYFGPGTRLLVL.

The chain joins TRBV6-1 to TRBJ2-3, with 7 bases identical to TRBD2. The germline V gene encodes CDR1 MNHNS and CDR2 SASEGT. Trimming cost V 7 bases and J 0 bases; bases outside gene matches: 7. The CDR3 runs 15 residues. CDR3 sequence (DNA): TGTGCCAGCACCGTAGCGGGCACTAGCACAGATACGCAGTATTTT. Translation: CASTVAGTSTDTQYF.

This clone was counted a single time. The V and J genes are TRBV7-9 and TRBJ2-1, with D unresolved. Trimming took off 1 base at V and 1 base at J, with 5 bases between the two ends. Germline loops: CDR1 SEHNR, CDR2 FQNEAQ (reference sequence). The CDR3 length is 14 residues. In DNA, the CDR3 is TGTGCCAGCAGCTTAGATACATCCTACAATGAGCAGTTCTTC. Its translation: CASSLDTSYNEQFF. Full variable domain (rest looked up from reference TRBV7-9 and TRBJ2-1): DTGVSQNPRHKITKRGQNVTFRCDPISEHNRLYWYRQTLGQGPEFLTYFQNEAQLEKSRLLSDRFSAERPKGSFSTLEIQRTEQGDSAMYLCASSLDTSYNEQFFGPGTRLTVL.

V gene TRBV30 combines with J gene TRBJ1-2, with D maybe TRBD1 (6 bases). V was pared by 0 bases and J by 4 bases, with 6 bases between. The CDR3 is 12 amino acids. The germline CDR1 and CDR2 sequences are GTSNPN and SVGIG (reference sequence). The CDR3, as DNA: TGTGCCTGGAGTGTACAGGGCTATGGCTACACCTTC. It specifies CAWSVQGYGYTF.

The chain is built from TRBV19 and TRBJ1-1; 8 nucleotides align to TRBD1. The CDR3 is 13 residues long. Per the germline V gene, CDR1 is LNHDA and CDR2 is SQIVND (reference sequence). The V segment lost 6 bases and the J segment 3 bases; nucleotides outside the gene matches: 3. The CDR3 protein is CASRAQGDTEAFF. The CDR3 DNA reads TGTGCCAGTAGGGCACAGGGGGACACTGAAGCTTTCTTT.

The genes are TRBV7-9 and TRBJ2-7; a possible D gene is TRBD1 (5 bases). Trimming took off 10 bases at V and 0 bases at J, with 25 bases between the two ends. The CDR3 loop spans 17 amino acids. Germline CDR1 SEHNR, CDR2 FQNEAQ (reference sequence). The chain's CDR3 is CATTGTVGAQNSYEQYF. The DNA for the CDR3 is TGTGCCACCACAGGTACGGTTGGGGCACAGAACTCCTACGAGCAGTACTTC.

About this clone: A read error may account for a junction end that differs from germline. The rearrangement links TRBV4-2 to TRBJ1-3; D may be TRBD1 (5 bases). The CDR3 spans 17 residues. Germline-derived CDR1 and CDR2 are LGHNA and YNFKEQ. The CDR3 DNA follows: TGTGCCAGCAGCCAACAAAGCTTCAGGGCCCCTGGAACCACCATATATTTT. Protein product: CASSQQSFRAPGTTIYF.

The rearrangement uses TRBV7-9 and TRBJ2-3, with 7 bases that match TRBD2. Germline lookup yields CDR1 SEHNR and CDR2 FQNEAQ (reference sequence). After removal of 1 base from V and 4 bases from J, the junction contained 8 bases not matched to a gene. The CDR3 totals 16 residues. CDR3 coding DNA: TGTGCCAGCAGCTTAGGAGCGGGACTAACGGCAGATACGCAGTATTTT. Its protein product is CASSLGAGLTADTQYF.

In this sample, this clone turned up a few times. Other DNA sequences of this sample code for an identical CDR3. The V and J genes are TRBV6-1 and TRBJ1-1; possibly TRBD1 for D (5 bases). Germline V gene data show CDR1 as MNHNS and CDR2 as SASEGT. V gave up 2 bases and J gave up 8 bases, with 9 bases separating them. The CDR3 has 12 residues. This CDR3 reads CASSEQGLEAFF. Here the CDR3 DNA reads TGTGCCAGCAGTGAACAGGGATTAGAAGCTTTCTTT.

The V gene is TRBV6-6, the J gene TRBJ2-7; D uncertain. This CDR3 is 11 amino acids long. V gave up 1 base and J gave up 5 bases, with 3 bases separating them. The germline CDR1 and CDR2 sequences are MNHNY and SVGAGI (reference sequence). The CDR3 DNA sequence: TGTGCCAGCAGTTACTATAACGAGCAGTACTTC. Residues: CASSYYNEQYF.

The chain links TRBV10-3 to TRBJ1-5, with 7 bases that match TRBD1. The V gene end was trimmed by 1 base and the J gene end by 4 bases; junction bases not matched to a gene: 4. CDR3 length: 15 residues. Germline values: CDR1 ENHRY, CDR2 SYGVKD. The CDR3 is CAISEYGQANQPQHF. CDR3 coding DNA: TGTGCCATCAGTGAGTACGGACAGGCTAATCAGCCCCAGCATTTT.

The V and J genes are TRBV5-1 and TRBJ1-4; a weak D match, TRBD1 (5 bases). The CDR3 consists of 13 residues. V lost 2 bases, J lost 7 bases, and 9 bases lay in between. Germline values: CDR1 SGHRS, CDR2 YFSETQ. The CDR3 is CASSFDSTEKLFF. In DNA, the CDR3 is TGCGCCAGCAGCTTTGACAGTACTGAAAAACTGTTTTTT.

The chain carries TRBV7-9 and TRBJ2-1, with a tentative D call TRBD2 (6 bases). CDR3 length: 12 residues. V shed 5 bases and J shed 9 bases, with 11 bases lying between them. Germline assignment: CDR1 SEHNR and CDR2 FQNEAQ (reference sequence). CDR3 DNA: TGTGCCAGCAGCCCTCGGGGGAGTGAGCAGTTCTTC. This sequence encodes CASSPRGSEQFF.

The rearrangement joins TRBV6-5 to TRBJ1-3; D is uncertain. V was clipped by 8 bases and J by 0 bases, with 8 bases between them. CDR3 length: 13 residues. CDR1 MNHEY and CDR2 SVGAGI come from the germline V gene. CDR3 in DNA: TGTGCCAGCGCAGGTGTCTCTGGAAACACCATATATTTT. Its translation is CASAGVSGNTIYF.